The T cell receptor (beta chain) under discussion was sequenced for a study of control samples from healthy donors and cancer patients. Sequencing used immunoSEQ multiplex PCR; TCRdb keeps in-frame clones, though not all of them. Counted here are approximately 120,000 clones, roughly 89% occurring once; the ten biggest clones make up 15% to 20%. V lost 5 bases and J 5 bases, leaving 12 bases between the germline ends. Germline V CDR1 and CDR2: LNHDA, SQIVND (reference sequence). The CDR3 is made up of 13 amino acids. The V gene is TRBV19, the J gene TRBJ2-5; D is perhaps TRBD2 (5 bases). Material for sequencing was blood. The source of this sequence is a woman aged 45-60 years in good health. The CDR3 loop is CASSGTGWETQYF. The CDR3 bases are TGTGCCAGTAGTGGCACGGGATGGGAGACCCAGTACTTC.